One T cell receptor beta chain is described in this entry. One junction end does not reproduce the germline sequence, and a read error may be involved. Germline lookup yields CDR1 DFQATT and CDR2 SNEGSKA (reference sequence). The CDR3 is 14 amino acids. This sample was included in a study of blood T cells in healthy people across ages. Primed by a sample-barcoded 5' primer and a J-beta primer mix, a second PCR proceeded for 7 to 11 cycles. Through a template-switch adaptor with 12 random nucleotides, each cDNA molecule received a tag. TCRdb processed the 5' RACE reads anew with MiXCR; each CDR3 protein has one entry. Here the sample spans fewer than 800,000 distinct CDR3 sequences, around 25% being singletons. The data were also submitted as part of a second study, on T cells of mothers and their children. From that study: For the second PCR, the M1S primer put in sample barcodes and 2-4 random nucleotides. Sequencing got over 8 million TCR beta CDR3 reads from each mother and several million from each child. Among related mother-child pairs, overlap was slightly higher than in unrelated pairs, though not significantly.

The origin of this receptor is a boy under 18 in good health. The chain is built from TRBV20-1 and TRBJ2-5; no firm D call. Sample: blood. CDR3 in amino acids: CSAGDPPAQETQYF. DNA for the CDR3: TGCAGTGCTGGAGATCCCCCGGCCCAAGAGACCCAGTACTTC.